These T cell receptor beta chains were read from a single sample in a study of T-cell memory formation after mild COVID-19. TCRdb re-called the 5' RACE reads through MiXCR, storing one row per CDR3 protein. The sample has 190,000 or so distinct CDR3 sequences, about 10% seen once. Sequences were obtained from PBMCs or a T cell subset sorted from them (not recorded which). Receptor source: a man between 18 and 29 years old who had mild COVID-19 (a few samples of this study predate the infection). Cell type and time point are not known. CDR3s include the opening cysteine and the closing phenylalanine or tryptophan. D genes are given only for firm matches. Size values are once, few and many counts, or a class for expanded clones, and some rows have none.

clone_size cdr3_length j_call d_call v_call cdr3_nt cdr3_aa
few 15 TRBJ2-3 - TRBV24-1 TGTGCCACCAGTGTCGGTTCTCAGAGGGCAGATACGCAGTATTTT CATSVGSQRADTQYF
- 17 TRBJ2-3 TRBD2 TRBV5-1 TGCGCCAGCAGCTTCCAACTAGCGGGGGGGCAAGGAGATACGCAGTATTTT CASSFQLAGGQGDTQYF
- 15 TRBJ1-2 - TRBV5-1 TGCGCCAGCAGCCCCCTTGGAGCTAGTAACTATGGCTACACCTTC CASSPLGASNYGYTF
few 13 TRBJ1-2 - TRBV12-3/TRBV12-4 TGTGCCAGCACCATAGGGGGTCACTATGGCTACACCTTC CASTIGGHYGYTF
- 13 TRBJ2-1 TRBD2 TRBV7-3 TGTGCCAGCAGCGCGGGGGTGAACAATGAGCAGTTCTTC CASSAGVNNEQFF
few 14 TRBJ1-1 TRBD1 TRBV2 TGTGCCAGCCAAGTACAGGGGGCCTCCACTGAAGCTTTCTTT CASQVQGASTEAFF
few 13 TRBJ1-1 - TRBV12-3/TRBV12-4 TGTGCCAGCAGTTTGTCAGGTGGCACTGAAGCTTTCTTT CASSLSGGTEAFF
- 14 TRBJ1-2 - TRBV5-1 TGCGCCAGCAGCTCTTCATCAGCTAACTATGGCTACACCTTC CASSSSSANYGYTF
- 15 TRBJ1-4 TRBD1 TRBV7-2 TGTGCCAGCAACGGACAGGGAGCAACTAATGAAAAACTGTTTTTT CASNGQGATNEKLFF
few 14 TRBJ1-6 TRBD1 TRBV7-2 TGTGCCAGCAGCTTAAACAGGGGAGGTTCACCCCTCCACTTT CASSLNRGGSPLHF
few 16 TRBJ1-1 TRBD1 TRBV7-9 TGTGCCAGCAGCTTTGGGAGTCGGACAGGATCGCGCGCAGCTTTCTTT CASSFGSRTGSRAAFF
few 15 TRBJ1-1 TRBD1 TRBV20-1 TGCAGTGCTAGACGGCGGGACAGGGAGAACACTGAAGCTTTCTTT CSARRRDRENTEAFF
- 17 TRBJ2-1 TRBD2 TRBV11-2 TGTGCCAGCAGCTCGTTACGACGGCGGGGGGACTACAATGAGCAGTTCTTC CASSSLRRRGDYNEQFF
few 14 TRBJ1-6 - TRBV6-2/TRBV6-3 TGTGCCAGCACCCCTCGGGCCAGTAATTCACCCCTCCACTTT CASTPRASNSPLHF
- 15 TRBJ2-1 TRBD2 TRBV7-3 TGTGCCAGCAGCCGCGGGGGGACGGGGAGGAATGAGCAGTTCTTC CASSRGGTGRNEQFF
- 13 TRBJ2-1 - TRBV28 TGTGCCAGCAGTTTTGCACGGAGGAATGAGCAGTTCTTC CASSFARRNEQFF
few 13 TRBJ1-2 - TRBV20-1 TGCAGTGCTATTGCAGGGACCATGCTGGGCTACACCTTC CSAIAGTMLGYTF
- 19 TRBJ2-6 TRBD2 TRBV7-3 TGTGCCAGCAGCTTACGACCTTTGCGGGGGGCCTCTGGGGCCAACGTCCTGACTTTC CASSLRPLRGASGANVLTF
many 16 TRBJ2-6 - TRBV7-2 TGTGCCAGCAGCGAGGAAACAGGGTATGGGGCCAACGTCCTGACTTTC CASSEETGYGANVLTF
- 13 TRBJ2-1 - TRBV24-1 TGTGCCACCAGTGCTGCGGGGTTCTATGAGCAGTTCTTC CATSAAGFYEQFF
few 14 TRBJ2-5 - TRBV12-3/TRBV12-4 TGTGCCAGCAGCCTTACGACTAGTGTGGAGACCCAGTACTTC CASSLTTSVETQYF
- 15 TRBJ2-2 TRBD1 TRBV5-1 TGCGCCAGCGGGACAGGGACGTGGAAAACCGGGGAGCTGTTTTTT CASGTGTWKTGELFF
few 16 TRBJ2-3 TRBD2 TRBV12-3/TRBV12-4 TGTGCCAGCAGTTGGTCCCTAGCGGGCCTCACAGATACGCAGTATTTT CASSWSLAGLTDTQYF